Each of the 20 T cell receptor beta chains below was sequenced from the same sample in a study of T cells after yellow fever vaccination. TCRdb independently ran MiXCR on the 5' RACE reads; one entry per CDR3 protein. The profile shows about 300,000 distinct CDR3 sequences, roughly 4.3% of them singletons. This specimen was PBMCs, taken 5 days after the yellow fever booster vaccination. The receptors come from a man between 18 and 35 years old who received the YFV17D yellow fever vaccine.

This clonotype was counted between two and nine times. The chain combines TRBV6-2 or TRBV6-3 with TRBJ2-4; D may be TRBD1 (6 bases). Germline-derived CDR1 and CDR2 are MNHEY and SVGEGT. The V end lost 5 bases, the J end lost 10 bases, and 12 bases lay between the germline ends. This CDR3 contains 12 residues. This CDR3 is CASSEDSPIQYF. The CDR3 DNA reads as TGTGCCAGCAGTGAGGACAGTCCGATTCAGTACTTC.

In its sample, this clonotype was seen a few times. The rearrangement links TRBV24-1 to TRBJ1-5; weak D call: TRBD1 (5 bases). V was shortened by 1 base and J by 0 bases, with 9 bases between the two germline ends. The CDR3 consists of 16 residues. Germline V gene sequence: CDR1 KGHDR, CDR2 SFDVKD. The CDR3 sequence: CATSDFQGYSNQPQHF. The CDR3 nucleotides are TGTGCCACCAGTGATTTTCAGGGCTATAGCAATCAGCCCCAGCATTTT.

This clonotype was counted only a few times. V is TRBV12-3 or TRBV12-4 and J is TRBJ1-4; D gene ambiguous. The CDR3 is 14 residues long. Trimming removed 7 bases from V and 0 bases from J, with 9 bases in between. The CDR3 loop is CASTDGPTNEKLFF. In nucleotides, the CDR3 is TGTGCCAGCACCGATGGCCCAACTAATGAAAAACTGTTTTTT.

This clonotype was detected a few times. The J gene is TRBJ1-1, the V gene TRBV7-9; D is possibly TRBD1 (5 bases). Germline V CDR1 and CDR2: SEHNR, FQNEAQ (reference sequence). The CDR3 consists of 12 residues. Trimming left V 3 bases short and J 9 bases short, with 11 bases between. This CDR3 is CASSFTGRKAFF. CDR3 sequence (DNA): TGTGCCAGCAGCTTCACAGGAAGAAAAGCTTTCTTT.

The chain employs TRBV20-1 and TRBJ2-3; 8 bases align to TRBD1. The V and J ends lost 4 bases and 5 bases, in that order; junction bases with no gene match: 8. This CDR3 has 14 amino acids. Germline V gene data show CDR1 as DFQATT and CDR2 as SNEGSKA (reference sequence). The CDR3 DNA sequence: TGCAGTGCTACCAGACAGGGGTTGTTAGATACGCAGTATTTT. Translation gives CSATRQGLLDTQYF.

The genes are TRBV15 and TRBJ2-3; tentative D call: TRBD1 (7 bases). Trimming left V 8 bases short and J 2 bases short, with 17 bases between. In germline, CDR1 is LNHNV, CDR2 YYDKDF (reference sequence). The CDR3 consists of 15 residues. The CDR3 DNA is TGTGCCACCCGCGCGGGACAGACGCCCACAGATACGCAGTATTTT. It specifies CATRAGQTPTDTQYF.

This clonotype came up many times. The chain uses TRBV20-1 and TRBJ2-1; D possibly matches TRBD1 or TRBD2 (6 bases each). Trimming pared 3 bases from V and 2 bases from J, leaving 11 bases between. The germline V gene encodes CDR1 DFQATT and CDR2 SNEGSKA (reference sequence). The CDR3 loop spans 14 amino acids. The CDR3 sequence is CSASGRGPYNEQFF. Written as DNA, the CDR3 is TGCAGTGCTAGTGGTCGGGGGCCCTACAATGAGCAGTTCTTC.

The gene calls are TRBV7-2 and TRBJ2-1, with D tentatively TRBD1 (6 bases). Per germline, CDR1 SGHTA and CDR2 FQGNSA. Trimming shortened V by 3 bases and J by 4 bases, and 10 bases separated the two germline ends. The CDR3 sequence is 14 residues long. The chain's CDR3 is CASSFGGAYNEQFF. The CDR3 DNA reads TGTGCCAGCAGCTTTGGGGGCGCATACAATGAGCAGTTCTTC.

Many counts were recorded for this clonotype. This chain joins TRBV7-2 and TRBJ1-2; D unresolved. The V gene's germline CDR1 is SGHTA and CDR2 FQGNSA. With 2 bases removed from V and 8 bases from J, the gap between germline ends came to 12 bases. The CDR3 runs to 13 residues. CDR3 bases: TGTGCCAGCAGCTTACCAGAACGGTCGGGCTACACCTTC. It translates to CASSLPERSGYTF.

This clonotype was picked up many times. This sequence joins TRBV11-2 and TRBJ2-1; TRBD2 agrees at 8 bases. This CDR3 spans 13 amino acids. Per the germline V gene, CDR1 is SGHAT and CDR2 is FQNNGV. The trim removed 4 bases at V and 4 bases at J, leaving 0 bases unmatched. CDR3 amino acids: CASSSSGYNEQFF. CDR3 nucleotide sequence: TGTGCCAGCAGCTCTAGCGGGTACAATGAGCAGTTCTTC.

The V and J genes are TRBV18 and TRBJ2-7; possibly TRBD1 for D (7 bases). Trimming removed 5 bases at V and 2 bases at J, with 19 bases between. This CDR3 is built from 16 residues. The V gene's germline CDR1 is KGHSH and CDR2 LQKENI. The CDR3 protein is CASSSGRRGQTYEQYF. The CDR3, as DNA: TGTGCCAGCTCATCAGGTCGGAGGGGACAGACCTACGAGCAGTACTTC.

The rearrangement joins TRBV7-3 to TRBJ1-6; D remains unclear. The CDR3 has 14 residues. Looked up from germline, CDR1 is SGHTA and CDR2 is FQGTGA. V was trimmed by 3 bases and J by 5 bases, leaving 8 bases between them. In DNA, the CDR3 is TGTGCCAGCAGCTTCCGGAGGGATAATTCACCCCTCCACTTT. It translates to CASSFRRDNSPLHF.

In this sample, this clonotype turned up many times. The chain carries TRBV28 and TRBJ2-1, with 8 bases aligning to TRBD1. There are 15 residues in the CDR3. V dropped 4 bases and J dropped 5; count of bases not matched to a gene: 7. Germline V gene sequence: CDR1 MDHEN, CDR2 SYDVKM. The CDR3: CASSSSGTGNNEQFF. The CDR3 DNA reads TGTGCCAGCAGTTCATCCGGGACAGGAAACAATGAGCAGTTCTTC.

This clonotype was observed many times. The chain has TRBV20-1 and TRBJ2-5, with TRBD2 identical over 8 bases. Germline V gene sequence: CDR1 DFQATT, CDR2 SNEGSKA (reference sequence). The CDR3 totals 14 residues. The V segment lost 6 bases and the J segment 2 bases; nucleotides outside the gene matches: 8. The CDR3 coding sequence is TGCAGTGCCCGAAGCGGGGGAAATCAAGAGACCCAGTACTTC. This sequence encodes CSARSGGNQETQYF.

This chain uses TRBV4-3 with TRBJ2-1, with D uncertain. Germline loops: CDR1 LGHNA, CDR2 YSLEER. With 1 base removed from V and 4 bases from J, the gap between germline ends came to 8 bases. The CDR3 contains 14 residues. In DNA, the CDR3 is TGCGCCAGCAGCCAAGTCCTCTGGTACAATGAGCAGTTCTTC. It yields the protein CASSQVLWYNEQFF.

This chain joins TRBV12-5 and TRBJ1-1; D may be TRBD1 (5 bases). The CDR3 has 16 residues. The V end lost 0 bases, the J end lost 1 base, and 12 bases lay between the germline ends. Germline V CDR1 and CDR2: LGHNT, FRNRAP. CDR3 nucleotides: TGTGCTAGTGGTTTGGTACACCCAGGGCCGAACACTGAAGCTTTCTTT. Amino acids: CASGLVHPGPNTEAFF.

This clonotype was counted ten times or more. The chain employs TRBV4-3 and TRBJ1-6; tentatively, D is TRBD1 (5 bases). Germline V gives CDR1 LGHNA, CDR2 YSLEER. CDR3 length: 15 residues. V lost 3 bases, J lost 9 bases, and 15 bases lay in between. The CDR3 protein is CASSQSLREGSPLHF. The CDR3 nucleotides are TGCGCCAGCAGCCAGTCTCTCAGGGAGGGTTCACCCCTCCACTTT.

At least ten counts were recorded for this clonotype. The chain combines TRBV20-1 with TRBJ1-5; TRBD1 might be the D (5 bases). V lost 0 bases and J lost 6, with 18 bases in between. Germline V gene sequence: CDR1 DFQATT, CDR2 SNEGSKA (reference sequence). The CDR3 is 16 amino acids. This CDR3 reads CSARDRRQGDRQPQHF. CDR3 in DNA: TGCAGTGCTAGAGATCGGCGTCAGGGTGACCGTCAGCCCCAGCATTTT.

Many counts were recorded for this clonotype. The germline gene is not matched at one end of the junction; a read error may be the cause. The chain employs TRBV7-7 and TRBJ2-1; 8 positions agree with TRBD2. The CDR3 runs 16 residues. The germline CDR1 and CDR2 sequences are SSHAT and FNYEAQ (reference sequence). CDR3 loop: CASSLALNGGAAEQFF. The CDR3 coding sequence is TGTGCTAGCAGCTTAGCGCTCAACGGGGGGGCCGCTGAGCAGTTCTTC.

This clonotype was detected ten times or more. This chain connects TRBV7-6 to TRBJ2-7; TRBD2 matches at 12 bases. This CDR3 spans 16 amino acids. From germline, CDR1 is SGHVS and CDR2 FNYEAQ. V lost 4 bases to trimming and J lost 5 bases; unmatched junction nucleotides: 9. CDR3: CASSSYLAGGPHEQYF. The CDR3 DNA reads as TGTGCCAGCAGCTCCTATCTAGCGGGGGGGCCCCACGAGCAGTACTTC. The full variable domain, with the rest looked up from reference TRBV7-6 and TRBJ2-7, is GAGVSQSPRYKVTKRGQDVALRCDPISGHVSLYWYRQALGQGPEFLTYFNYEAQQDKSGLPNDRFSAERPEGSISTLTIQRTEQRDSAMYRCASSSYLAGGPHEQYFGPGTRLTVT.